The subject of this entry is one T cell receptor (beta chain). The data were obtained in a study of blood T cell repertoires in COVID-19. As for the study in general: The origin of the acute and convalescent COVID-19 samples was the United States, Italy and Spain. T cells, B-cell-depleted T cells, or PBMCs provided the cDNA or gDNA that served as material.

How the authors handled the data: Amplified reference gene primers provided the basis for estimating nucleated cell counts. Data came from immunoSEQ multiplex PCR; TCRdb stores just in-frame clones and leaves some out. That table is the source of V, J and clone size, and D and trimming were worked out from the DNA. The data show 200,000 to 300,000 clones, 87% seen once. This TCR derives from a woman between 35 and 50 years old who had recovered from COVID-19. The sample comprised peripheral blood.

CDR3 loop: CASSLLGTSGGARRRYF. CDR3 bases: TGTGCCAGCAGCCTACTTGGGACTAGCGGGGGGGCCAGGCGACGGTACTTC. V is TRBV6-2 or TRBV6-3 and J is TRBJ2-4, with 16 positions matching TRBD2. Germline V gene lookup returns CDR1 MNHEY and CDR2 SVGEGT. Losses at the gene ends were 6 bases for V and 15 bases for J; bases not matched to a gene: 17. The length of the CDR3 is 17 residues.